The 26 T cell receptor beta chains below were found in one sample sequenced in a study of CD8+ T cells in alopecia areata. RNA extraction and reverse transcription yielded cDNA as sequencing template. Profiled with immunoSEQ multiplex PCR; TCRdb holds only in-frame clones, not every one. Sampling found some 110,000 clones, none seen once. Sequenced sample: lesional skin. Every receptor here comes from a C3H/HeJ mouse with alopecia areata. This mouse strain has H2-k as its MHC haplotype.

A remark on this clone: These gene names are mouse names. The sequence runs out 4 residues before the end of the CDR3; the remainder is reconstructed from the germline J gene. This rearrangement joins TRBV1 to TRBJ2-7; weak D call: TRBD2 (7 bases). Germline V lookup: CDR1 NSQYPW, CDR2 LRSPGD (reference sequence). The length of the CDR3 is 15 residues. The V gene lost 7 bases and the J gene lost 0 bases, with 16 bases spanning the gap. The CDR3 bases that were read are TGCACCTGCAAAAGGGGGGGGGTCAGCTCCTAT. It is translated as CTCKRGGVSSY. The entire CDR3 reads CTCKRGGVSSYEQYF.

This clone was seen only a few times. The gene names here belong to mouse. The CDR3 is CASSFGWGEDTQYF. Partial CDR3 DNA: TGTGCTAGCAGTTTTGGCTGGGGGGAGGAC. The V and J genes are TRBV17 and TRBJ2-5; TRBD2 matches 8 bases. The CDR3 end is not reached by the read, which stops 4 residues before it; the germline J gene fills it in. This CDR3 spans 14 amino acids. Per germline, CDR1 MNHDT and CDR2 YYDKIL.

As regards this clone: Mouse germline and gene names are used. Coverage ceases 4 residues before the CDR3 finishes, and the germline J gene fills in the end. V and J are TRBV13-3 and TRBJ1-4; D possibly corresponds to TRBD1 (6 bases). Per the germline V gene, CDR1 is NNHDY and CDR2 is SYVADS. This CDR3 has 15 residues. Incomplete CDR3 DNA: TGTGCCAGCAGTGAGTCAGGGACAAGGGGCGAA. It encodes CASSESGTRGE. The CDR3 as a whole reads CASSESGTRGERLFF.

In its sample, this clone was seen many times. Genes and germline are mouse. The CDR3 extends 4 residues past the end of the read, so its final part is completed from the germline J gene. V and J are TRBV13-3 and TRBJ2-3, with 11 nucleotides matching TRBD2. CDR1 is NNHDY, CDR2 SYVADS, per germline. After removal of 0 bases from V and 4 bases from J, the junction contained 1 base not matched to a gene. The CDR3 totals 15 residues. This chain's CDR3 is CASSDGTGGTETLYF. The sequenced CDR3 bases are TGTGCCAGCAGTGATGGGACTGGGGGGACAGAA.

This clone came up a few times. Gene names and germline match the mouse. The CDR3 end falls 4 residues outside the read, so it is completed with the germline J gene. In the same sample, other DNA sequences code for this CDR3. The rearrangement joins TRBV1 to TRBJ1-4; weak D call: TRBD1 (6 bases). V gave up 0 bases and J gave up 0 bases, with 8 bases separating them. Germline V CDR1 and CDR2: NSQYPW, LRSPGD (reference sequence). The CDR3 length is 16 residues. The CDR3 loop reads CTCSADRGLSNERLFF. The CDR3 bases that were read are TGCACCTGCAGTGCAGACAGGGGCCTTTCCAACGAA.

The table lists this clone with a few counts. Gene names and germline match the mouse. Read coverage stops 4 residues before the CDR3 terminus; the germline J gene supplies the remainder. The genes are TRBV13-3 and TRBJ1-2; 12 bases match TRBD1. CDR1 is NNHDY, CDR2 SYVADS, per germline. The CDR3 runs 14 residues. The CDR3 loop reads CASSLRDRGLDYTF. Incomplete CDR3 DNA: TGTGCCAGCAGCCTCCGGGACAGGGGGCTC.

For this clone: Germline and genes: mouse. The read ends 4 residues shy of where the CDR3 ends; the end is completed using the germline J gene. This chain joins TRBV1 and TRBJ2-3; 9 bases map to TRBD1. Germline CDR1 and CDR2: NSQYPW and LRSPGD (reference sequence). The V and J ends lost 2 bases and 0 bases, in that order; junction bases with no gene match: 3. The CDR3 is made up of 16 amino acids. CDR3 bases read: TGCACCTGCAGTGCAAGGGACAGGGCTAGTGCAGAA. This codes for CTCSARDRASAE. The CDR3, in full, reads CTCSARDRASAETLYF.

This clone was detected a few times. Genes and germline are mouse. The CDR3 end lies 4 residues beyond the end of the read and is filled in from the germline J gene. The chain uses TRBV13-1 and TRBJ2-7; 12 bases match TRBD2. Looked up from germline, CDR1 is NSHNY and CDR2 is SYGAGN. V trimming: 1 base; J trimming: 2 bases; junction bases outside the gene matches: 4. This CDR3 comprises 16 residues. The sequenced CDR3 bases are TGTGCCAGCAGTGATCCGGACTGGGGGGGGCCCTAT. Protein: CASSDPDWGGPY. The full CDR3 sequence reads CASSDPDWGGPYEQYF.

As to this clone: Mouse gene names apply. The read is 4 residues too short to cover the CDR3 end, so that end is filled in from the germline J gene. The V and J genes are TRBV13-3 and TRBJ2-1; D is possibly TRBD2 (6 bases). The CDR3 is made up of 13 amino acids. CDR1 NNHDY and CDR2 SYVADS come from the germline V gene. CDR3 in amino acids: CASSDRLGAEQFF. The DNA read from the CDR3 is TGTGCCAGCAGTGATCGCCTGGGGGCT.

A remark on this clone: Mouse germline and gene names are used. The sequenced fragment ends 4 residues before the CDR3 boundary, so the rest is inferred from the germline J gene. The chain links TRBV13-3 to TRBJ2-4; TRBD2 is a possible D gene (6 bases). Germline values: CDR1 NNHDY, CDR2 SYVADS. The ends were cut back, 1 base at V and 0 bases at J, with 9 bases in the middle. This CDR3 has 15 residues. The sequenced CDR3 bases are TGTGCCAGCAGTGATCTTCTGGGGAGTCAAAAC. Its protein is CASSDLLGSQN. The CDR3 in full is CASSDLLGSQNTLYF.

On this clone: The genes are named according to mouse. The read falls 4 residues short of the CDR3 end, and the missing part is taken from the germline J gene. The rearrangement joins TRBV13-3 to TRBJ2-3, with 14 bases matching TRBD2. CDR3 length: 15 amino acids. From germline, CDR1 is NNHDY and CDR2 SYVADS. J gave up 3 bases and V 6 bases, and 3 bases lay outside the gene matches. CDR3 DNA (partial): TGTGCCAGCAAGGGACTGGGGGGGCGCGCAGAA. As protein: CASKGLGGRAE. The full CDR3 protein is CASKGLGGRAETLYF.

Details on this clone: Gene names and germline match the mouse. The read ends 4 residues before the CDR3 terminus; that terminus is restored from the germline J gene. The chain links TRBV1 to TRBJ2-7, with D tentatively TRBD1 (6 bases). CDR1 is NSQYPW, CDR2 LRSPGD, per germline (reference sequence). The CDR3 contains 14 residues. The sequenced CDR3 bases are TGCACCTGCAGTGCAGATGACACAGGGTAT. Amino acid sequence: CTCSADDTGY. The entire CDR3 sequence reads CTCSADDTGYEQYF.

With respect to this clone: Any gene name here is a mouse gene name. The read gets to within 4 residues of the CDR3 end, and the germline J gene fills in the rest. This chain links TRBV13-2 with TRBJ1-4, with 7 positions matching TRBD1. This CDR3 has 15 amino acids. After removal of 0 bases from V and 3 bases from J, the junction contained 2 bases not matched to a gene. The germline V gene has CDR1 NNHNN and CDR2 SYGAGS (reference sequence). CDR3 loop: CASGDVRGTNERLFF. The CDR3 DNA, read in part, is TGTGCCAGCGGTGATGTCAGGGGGACCAACGAA.

Regarding this clone: Gene names and germline match the mouse. The read terminates 4 residues ahead of where the CDR3 ends, so the germline J gene completes it. J is TRBJ1-2 and V is TRBV16; no clear D. The CDR3 runs to 13 residues. Trimming pared 1 base from V and 3 bases from J, leaving 6 bases between. Germline V lookup: CDR1 SGHSA, CDR2 FRNQAP. The covered CDR3 bases are TGTGCAAGCAGCTTAGGTGGGGACTCC. Its translation: CASSLGGDS. Given in full, the CDR3 is CASSLGGDSDYTF.

This clone occurred many times. The germline and genes are mouse ones. Read data end 4 residues before the CDR3 end; the end is taken from the germline J gene. This chain connects TRBV13-3 to TRBJ2-7; the D gene is possibly TRBD1 (6 bases). The CDR3 spans 14 residues. Per germline, CDR1 NNHDY and CDR2 SYVADS. CDR3 loop: CASSDARDKYEQYF. The CDR3 DNA, read in part, is TGTGCCAGCAGTGATGCCCGGGACAAATAT.

As for this clone: The gene names here belong to mouse. The CDR3 end is not reached by the read, which stops 4 residues before it; the germline J gene fills it in. The V gene is TRBV1, the J gene TRBJ2-7; the D gene is possibly TRBD2 (6 bases). The germline V and J ends were trimmed by 0 bases and 0 bases, with 12 bases remaining between them. The CDR3 length is 16 residues. Germline lookup yields CDR1 NSQYPW and CDR2 LRSPGD (reference sequence). CDR3 DNA, as far as it was read: TGCACCTGCAGTGCAGATAGCTGGGGACTCTCCTAT. As protein: CTCSADSWGLSY. The CDR3 in full is CTCSADSWGLSYEQYF.

Concerning this clone itself: The genes are named according to mouse. The read stops 4 residues short of the end of the CDR3; the missing end is completed from the germline J gene. The chain combines TRBV1 with TRBJ1-2, with TRBD1 identical over 7 bases. The V gene's germline CDR1 is NSQYPW and CDR2 LRSPGD (reference sequence). The CDR3 is 15 amino acids. The part of the CDR3 DNA that was read is TGCACCTGCAGTGCAGATGGGGGACAGTGGTCC. It encodes CTCSADGGQWS. The CDR3 in its entirety is CTCSADGGQWSDYTF.

A note on this clone: The gene symbols are mouse symbols. The CDR3 goes on 4 residues after the read ends, and that part is filled in from the germline J gene. The gene calls are TRBV19 and TRBJ2-7; TRBD2 agrees at 10 bases. The CDR3 extends over 16 amino acids. Germline loops: CDR1 FNHDT, CDR2 SITEND (reference sequence). The covered CDR3 bases are TGTGCCAGCAGTTCCTTTTCTGGGGGGGCTGAGGAT. It specifies CASSSFSGGAED. The entire CDR3 protein reads CASSSFSGGAEDEQYF. The full variable domain, with the rest looked up from reference TRBV19 and TRBJ2-7, is GGIITQTPKFLIGQEGQKLTLKCQQNFNHDTMYWYRQDSGKGLRLIYYSITENDLQKGDLSEGYDASREKKSSFSLTVTSAQKNEMAVFLCASSSFSGGAEDEQYFGPGTRLTVL.

On this clone itself: Gene names denote mouse genes. Read coverage stops 4 residues before the CDR3 terminus; the germline J gene supplies the remainder. The chain combines TRBV19 with TRBJ2-7, with TRBD2 identical over 7 bases. V trimming: 2 bases; J trimming: 3 bases; junction bases outside the gene matches: 5. This CDR3 spans 14 amino acids. Germline CDR1 reads FNHDT; CDR2 reads SITEND (reference sequence). The CDR3 DNA, read in part, is TGTGCCAGCAGTATGCCTGGGGGTTACTAT. This codes for CASSMPGGYY. The full CDR3 is CASSMPGGYYEQYF.

Of note for this clone: Genes and germline are mouse. The read gets to within 4 residues of the CDR3 end, and the germline J gene fills in the rest. The chain links TRBV13-3 to TRBJ2-7, with TRBD2 matching 11 bases. Per germline, CDR1 NNHDY and CDR2 SYVADS. CDR3 length equals 16 residues. CDR3 protein: CASSVPMTGGGYEQYF. CDR3 bases read: TGTGCCAGCAGTGTTCCAATGACTGGGGGGGGTTAT.

Ten or more counts support this clone. The gene names here belong to mouse. Read coverage stops 4 residues before the CDR3 terminus; the germline J gene supplies the remainder. The V and J genes are TRBV13-3 and TRBJ2-7; 8 bases agree with TRBD2. Germline V gene data show CDR1 as NNHDY and CDR2 as SYVADS. The CDR3 is made up of 14 amino acids. The CDR3 protein is CASSDPLGGNEQYF. The sequenced CDR3 bases are TGTGCCAGCAGTGATCCCCTGGGGGGCAAT.

This clone was recorded many times. Gene names are the mouse ones. The missing CDR3 end, 4 residues past where the read stops, is filled in from the germline J gene. The V and J genes are TRBV13-3 and TRBJ1-4; 7 bases match TRBD1. With V trimmed by 9 bases and J by 1 base, 6 bases remained unmatched. The CDR3 is 14 residues long. The germline V gene has CDR1 NNHDY and CDR2 SYVADS. The CDR3 sequence is CATGDRSSNERLFF. CDR3 bases read: TGTGCCACCGGGGACAGATCTTCCAACGAA.

This clone turned up a few times. Mouse gene names apply. The read halts 4 residues ahead of the CDR3 end, with the missing end drawn from the germline J gene. This rearrangement joins TRBV13-2 to TRBJ2-1, with D possibly matching TRBD1 (6 bases). Germline V lookup: CDR1 NNHNN, CDR2 SYGAGS (reference sequence). The CDR3 spans 16 residues. Trimming took off 0 bases at V and 2 bases at J, with 12 bases between the two ends. CDR3 bases read: TGTGCCAGCGGTGATGGCCAGGGGAAGGACTATGCT. Protein sequence: CASGDGQGKDYA. The CDR3 in full is CASGDGQGKDYAEQFF.

This clone was seen a handful of times. Gene names are mouse gene names. Sequencing ends 4 residues short of the CDR3 end; the germline J gene provides the rest. The chain employs TRBV1 and TRBJ1-1; 8 bases line up with TRBD1. Germline lookup yields CDR1 NSQYPW and CDR2 LRSPGD (reference sequence). The CDR3 totals 12 residues. The sequenced CDR3 bases are TGCACCTGCGCAGACAGGGGTCCA. Translation: CTCADRGP. Given in full, the CDR3 is CTCADRGPEVFF. The variable domain in full, with the rest retrieved from reference TRBV1 and TRBJ1-1, is VTLLEQNPRWRLVPRGQAVNLRCILKNSQYPWMSWYQQDLQKQLQWLFTLRSPGDKEVKSLPGADYLATRVTDTELRLQVANMSQGRTLYCTCADRGPEVFFGKGTRLTVV.

This clone came up many times. Gene names are the mouse ones. Sequencing ends 4 residues short of the CDR3 end; the germline J gene provides the rest. This chain uses TRBV13-3 with TRBJ2-5; 7 positions agree with TRBD2. The CDR3 covers 17 residues. The V and J ends lost 0 bases and 3 bases, in that order; junction bases with no gene match: 10. Germline values: CDR1 NNHDY, CDR2 SYVADS. Incomplete CDR3 DNA: TGTGCCAGCAGTGATGCACCCGTGGGGGGAAGACAAGAC. Residues: CASSDAPVGGRQD. The CDR3 in full is CASSDAPVGGRQDTQYF.

This clone was observed a handful of times. Gene names refer to mouse genes. The read ends 4 residues shy of where the CDR3 ends; the end is completed using the germline J gene. This sequence joins TRBV13-3 and TRBJ1-1; TRBD1 matches at 7 bases. With 3 bases clipped from V and 0 bases from J, the junction kept 5 bases outside the gene matches. Germline-derived CDR1 and CDR2 are NNHDY and SYVADS. There are 15 residues in the CDR3. The CDR3 DNA, read in part, is TGTGCCAGCAGTGGGGACAGAACTGCAAACACA. This encodes CASSGDRTANT. The CDR3 in full is CASSGDRTANTEVFF.